This T cell receptor beta chain was found in a study of blood T cell repertoires in COVID-19. From germline, CDR1 is LGHDT and CDR2 YNNKEL (reference sequence). The CDR3 consists of 15 residues. Trimming left V 1 base short and J 4 bases short, with 11 bases between. Clinical history as reported by participants underpinned cohort assignment. Sequencing used immunoSEQ multiplex PCR; TCRdb keeps in-frame clones, though not all of them. The table includes fewer than 300,000 clones, approximately 91% detected once. The source is a woman aged 40 to 49 with acute COVID-19. Sequenced input: PBMCs or T cells enriched from blood (not recorded which). The J gene is TRBJ2-1, the V gene TRBV3-1 (or the pseudogene TRBV3-2); maybe TRBD2 (5 bases). CDR3 sequence (DNA): TGTGCCAGCAGCCAAGCTCGCCGGACTTACAATGAGCAGTTCTTC. Protein sequence: CASSQARRTYNEQFF.